This is a list of T cell receptor beta chains from one sample in a study of shared T cell receptors in the human thymus. TCRdb keeps only in-frame clones here, not all; method: immunoSEQ multiplex PCR. The sample contains approximately 490,000 clones, approximately 80% of which appear only once. These data are also associated with another study on human thymus T cells.

The sample was thymocytes. These receptors came from a boy under two years old with a congenital heart defect. Both conserved end residues are part of each CDR3. Fields, in order: clone size, J gene, D gene, V gene, CDR3 protein, CDR3 DNA. D genes are given only for firm matches. The size field is filled for only some rows; it gives once, few, many or a size class.

-,TRBJ2-2,TRBD2,TRBV5-1,CASSFGRLAGMTGELFF,TGCGCCAGCAGCTTTGGGAGACTAGCGGGTATGACCGGGGAGCTGTTTTTT
-,TRBJ2-3,TRBD1,TRBV19,CARYITGEHTDTQYF,TGTGCCAGATATATTACAGGGGAGCACACAGATACGCAGTATTTT
-,TRBJ2-7,-,TRBV5-4,CASSLALSNSYEQYF,TGTGCCAGCAGCTTGGCACTATCTAACTCCTACGAGCAGTACTTC
-,TRBJ2-7,TRBD1,TRBV27,CASRKRDRDSYEQYF,TGTGCCAGCAGGAAACGGGACAGGGACTCCTACGAGCAGTACTTC
-,TRBJ2-3,-,TRBV4-1,CASSQNQDYTTDTQYF,TGCGCCAGCAGCCAAAATCAGGACTACACCACAGATACGCAGTATTTT
-,TRBJ2-1,TRBD2,TRBV11-1,CASSEGLAGDEQFF,TGTGCCAGCAGCGAAGGACTAGCGGGAGATGAGCAGTTCTTC
few,TRBJ2-7,-,TRBV4-2,CASSQGGYEQYF,TGTGCCAGCAGCCAGGGGGGCTACGAGCAGTACTTC
-,TRBJ2-1,-,TRBV27,CASSPPTPEASYNEQFF,TGTGCCAGCAGTCCGCCTACCCCTGAGGCGTCCTACAATGAGCAGTTCTTC
-,TRBJ2-5,TRBD2,TRBV27,CASSSWTSGSLETQYF,TGTGCCAGCAGTTCCTGGACTAGCGGGAGCTTAGAGACCCAGTACTTC
-,TRBJ2-1,TRBD1,TRBV6-5,CASSYSTGADEQFF,TGTGCCAGCAGTTACTCGACAGGGGCGGATGAGCAGTTCTTC
-,TRBJ2-7,TRBD2,TRBV4-3,CASSHTSGGGLADSEQYF,TGCGCCAGCAGCCATACCAGTGGGGGGGGACTAGCGGACTCCGAGCAGTACTTC
-,TRBJ2-7,TRBD1,TRBV25-1,CASSATGTGPYEQYF,TGTGCCAGCAGTGCGACCGGGACAGGCCCCTACGAGCAGTACTTC
once,TRBJ2-4,-,TRBV29-1,CSVTGLGGKNIQYF,TGCAGCGTTACCGGGTTGGGAGGCAAAAACATTCAGTACTTC
-,TRBJ2-5,-,TRBV7-9,CASSSPDRKETQYF,TGTGCCAGCAGCTCTCCGGACAGAAAAGAGACCCAGTACTTC
-,TRBJ2-5,-,TRBV4-3,CASSQGGRYNRETQYF,TGCGCCAGCAGCCAAGGGGGGAGGTATAATCGGGAGACCCAGTACTTC
-,TRBJ1-4,TRBD1,TRBV9,CASSPGQAATNEKLFF,TGTGCCAGCAGCCCCGGACAGGCAGCAACTAATGAAAAACTGTTTTTT
few,TRBJ1-2,-,TRBV6-1,CASRTRDALCLTF,TGTGCCAGCAGGACCCGGGATGCCCTATGTCTCACCTTC
few,TRBJ1-1,-,TRBV5-6,CASHAGQNTEAFF,TGTGCCAGCCATGCGGGGCAGAACACTGAAGCTTTCTTT
-,TRBJ1-2,TRBD1,TRBV6-4,CASSDSRQGNYGYTF,TGTGCCAGCAGTGACTCGAGACAGGGTAACTATGGCTACACCTTC
-,TRBJ2-7,TRBD2,TRBV5-1,CASSKGGLADQMGYEQYF,TGCGCCAGCAGCAAGGGGGGACTAGCGGATCAGATGGGATACGAGCAGTACTTC
-,TRBJ2-5,-,TRBV27,CASSPGGGAETQYF,TGTGCCAGCAGTCCCGGCGGAGGGGCGGAGACCCAGTACTTC
-,TRBJ2-5,TRBD1,TRBV6-4,CASSADRGSRETQYF,TGTGCCAGCAGCGCCGACAGGGGCTCTAGGGAGACCCAGTACTTC
-,TRBJ2-3,-,TRBV30,CAWSVLPYTQYF,TGTGCCTGGAGTGTACTTCCCTATACGCAGTATTTT
-,TRBJ2-1,-,TRBV11-2,CASSFSRGSSYNEQFF,TGTGCCAGCAGCTTCTCAAGAGGGAGCTCCTACAATGAGCAGTTCTTC